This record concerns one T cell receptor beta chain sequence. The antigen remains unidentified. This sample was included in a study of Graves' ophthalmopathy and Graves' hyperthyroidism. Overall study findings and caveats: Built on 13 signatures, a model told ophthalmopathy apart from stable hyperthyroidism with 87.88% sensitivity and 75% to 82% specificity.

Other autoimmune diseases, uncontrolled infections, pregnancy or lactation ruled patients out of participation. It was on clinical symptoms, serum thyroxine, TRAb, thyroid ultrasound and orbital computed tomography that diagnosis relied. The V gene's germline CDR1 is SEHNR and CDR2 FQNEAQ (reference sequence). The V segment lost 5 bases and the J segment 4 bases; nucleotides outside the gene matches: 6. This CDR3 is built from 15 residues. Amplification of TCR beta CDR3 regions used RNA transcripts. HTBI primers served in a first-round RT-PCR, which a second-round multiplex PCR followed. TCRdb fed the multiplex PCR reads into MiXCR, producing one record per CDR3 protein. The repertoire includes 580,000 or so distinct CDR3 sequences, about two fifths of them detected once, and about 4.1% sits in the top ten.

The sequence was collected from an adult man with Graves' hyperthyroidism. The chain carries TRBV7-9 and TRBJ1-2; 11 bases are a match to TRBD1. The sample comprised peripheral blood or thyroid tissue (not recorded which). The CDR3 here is CASSIRTGGAYGYTF. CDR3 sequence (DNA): TGTGCCAGCAGCATTCGGACAGGGGGCGCCTATGGCTACACCTTC.